This T cell receptor (beta chain) comes out of a study of siplizumab effects on memory and regulatory T cells. TCRdb's copy holds only in-frame clones and misses some; the assay was immunoSEQ multiplex PCR. The table shows about 91,000 clones, with 96% occurring only once. There are 10 residues in the CDR3. Germline CDR1 reads DFQATT; CDR2 reads SNEGSKA (reference sequence). The V and J ends lost 6 bases and 5 bases respectively, with 6 bases between them. The chain carries TRBV20-1 and TRBJ2-3; D is uncertain. The TCR sequence derives from a human donor in good health. Sequenced sample: naive CD4+ T cells sorted from blood. CDR3 nucleotides: TGCAGTGCGTTGGAAGATACGCAGTATTTT. It translates to CSALEDTQYF.